The present entry profiles one T cell receptor (beta chain) with its context. Its antigen is undetermined. A much larger clone differs from this one at a single base, so this may be a read error. This sample was included in a study of breast tumors, draining lymph nodes, adjacent tissues. The germline CDR1 and CDR2 sequences are KGHDR and SFDVKD. After removal of 4 bases from V and 6 bases from J, the junction contained 12 bases not matched to a gene. CDR3 length: 17 residues. Study results and caveats: The data were judged consistent with most tumor T cells coming from lymph node and expanding in tumor. Tumors had less TCR diversity than lymph nodes, more than nontumor tissue.

The lymph nodes were axillary draining lymph nodes from breast cancer patients. One entry per CDR3 protein results from TCRdb running MiXCR on the multiplex PCR reads. Of some 140,000 distinct CDR3 sequences listed, 20% to 25% were seen once; the top ten hold about 2.6%. The origin of this receptor is a female donor with breast cancer. Some clones in this sample may be carry-over from other donors' samples. The V call is TRBV24-1, the J call TRBJ1-5; 9 bases are shared with TRBD1. The material sequenced was axillary lymph node tissue. In nucleotides, the CDR3 is TGTGCCACCAGTGACTCAGGACAGGGGCCCCTAGGTCAGCCCCAGCATTTT. Amino acid sequence: CATSDSGQGPLGQPQHF.